This TCR beta chain was documented in a study (dated by TCRdb to between 2015 and 2017). Context from the whole study: The study set out to test whether tumor-infiltrating Tregs in breast cancer get recruited from blood Tregs or are instead converted in situ from other CD4+ T cell subsets.

The Miltenyi Naive CD4+ T Cell Isolation kit was used to purify naive CD4+ T cells, and CD25 microbeads were used to remove Tregs. Tregs, naive and memory CD4+ T cells from tumor, blood and ipsilateral draining lymph nodes of five or six breast cancer patients underwent full-length TCR alpha and beta sequencing. Tumor tissue, along with lymph nodes from ipsilateral axillary dissection, was perfused with PBS, minced, and then digested using collagenase I and hyaluronidase. Sorted cell populations were confirmed by FACS to exceed 90% purity. From its cysteine to its phenylalanine, the CDR3 spans 15 amino acids. Only CDR3 DNA is held: 45 bases, read in frame from base 1. V was cut back by 1 base and J by 11 bases, leaving a gap of 16 bases between them. CDR1 and CDR2 are read off the germline V gene as SGDLS and YYNGEE. Turning to this clonotype: Its antigen specificity is not known. Given a much more abundant clone one base away, this may be a read error.

Full-length TCR variable regions were amplified by 5' RACE PCR using constant-region reverse primers, and then by semi-nested PCR using Nested Universal Primer A. The ReliaPrep RNA Cell Miniprep System was used to extract total RNA, which was then reverse transcribed into 5'RACE-ready cDNA with the SMARTer RACE 5'/3' Kit. Full-length TCR alpha and beta libraries were barcoded with multiplex adaptors and sequenced on an Illumina MiSeq. Turning to the authors' computational methods: For each of nine subset-tissue groups, sequencing data from the five patients were pooled, and the groups were then compared using unsupervised clustering of TCR gene usage. The Morisita-Horn index, with shared sequences weighted by their contribution to each repertoire, was used to calculate repertoire similarity. TCRdb trimmed public reads at Q25 via fastp, called clones via MiXCR and kept in-frame beta chains. CDR3 protein sequences are deduplicated, and each keeps its most common genes and DNA. TCRdb's processing, not the authors' own work, is the source of the V and J calls. Counted in this sample were some 62,000 distinct CDR3 sequences; more than 25% of them appeared once. Jointly, the top ten make up 2% to 2.5% of the sample.

Overall study results and their limits: The larger-cohort validation was restricted to a single TCR beta V-J rearrangement rather than whole repertoires. Tumor-infiltrating Treg TCR alpha and beta sequences overlapped most with tumor naive CD4+ T cells, then with blood naive CD4+ T cells. Tumor memory CD4+ T cell TCR gene usage clustered with blood and lymph node memory CD4+ cells and lymph node naive CD4+ cells.

This sequence uses TRBV9 and TRBJ1-6; a weak D assignment points to TRBD1 (5 bases agree). The sample comprised tumor-infiltrating naive CD4+ T cells sorted from the breast tumor. Read against the paper, the sample's cell subset or site label means: naive CD4+ T cells, CD4+CD45RA+CD25-. This TCR derives from a female donor with breast cancer. The CDR3 reads as follows: CASSVTGGLGPPLHF. The nucleotides are TGTGCCAGCAGCGTAACGGGGGGATTAGGTCCACCCCTCCACTTT.